The present entry profiles one T cell receptor (beta chain) with its context. What it recognizes is unknown. Libraries were prepared by immunoSEQ multiplex PCR; TCRdb keeps only in-frame clonotypes and omits some of them. The repertoire holds about 20,000 clones, approximately 81% seen once, with around two fifths in the top ten. These data belong to a study of OX40 agonist ivuxolimab in advanced cancers. Looking at the study overall: 40% to 50% of patients had received prior checkpoint inhibitor therapy. Points from the study as a whole: Normalized expansion of T-cell clones was also low for some nonresponders.

The CDR3 covers 12 residues. V was clipped by 8 bases and J by 4 bases, with 11 bases between them. Germline V gene data show CDR1 as LNHDA and CDR2 as SQIVND (reference sequence). Sequenced material: CD4+ or CD8+ T cells sorted from blood, taken in a trial of the OX40 agonist ivuxolimab. The chain carries TRBV19 and TRBJ1-2; a possible D gene is TRBD1 (5 bases). The receptor comes from an adult with an advanced solid tumor such as melanoma, head and neck, liver or kidney cancer. CDR3 protein: CASETGVYGYTF. CDR3 sequence (DNA): TGTGCCAGTGAAACAGGAGTCTATGGCTACACCTTC.